A single sample is the source of the 19 T cell receptor beta chains below, sequenced in a study of blood T cell repertoires in COVID-19. TCRdb keeps only in-frame clones here, not all; method: immunoSEQ multiplex PCR. The sample has 300,000 to 350,000 clones; approximately 88% are singletons. The sequenced material came from peripheral blood. Receptors originate from a woman in her 30s with COVID-19, enrolled during active disease.

This sequence joins TRBV3-1 (or the pseudogene TRBV3-2) and TRBJ1-5, with 8 bases identical to TRBD1. The germline V gene has CDR1 LGHDT and CDR2 YNNKEL (reference sequence). The CDR3 sequence is 18 residues long. With V trimmed by 7 bases and J by 0 bases, 14 bases remained unmatched. The CDR3 reads CASITRGQGHGSNQPQHF. CDR3 nucleotides: TGTGCCAGCATTACAAGAGGACAGGGCCATGGTAGCAATCAGCCCCAGCATTTT.

V is TRBV2 and J is TRBJ1-4; possibly TRBD1 for D (6 bases). The CDR3 has 14 amino acids. Between the trimmed V and J ends, which lost 5 bases and 6 bases, there was a span of 13 bases. Germline V gene data show CDR1 as SNHLY and CDR2 as FYNNEI. DNA of the CDR3: TGTGCCAGCAGTCCTTGGGGGCAATATGAAAAACTGTTTTTT. This gives the protein CASSPWGQYEKLFF.

This CDR3 is CASSYGRGGVTDTQYF. DNA for the CDR3: TGTGCCAGCAGTTATGGCCGCGGGGGGGTCACAGATACGCAGTATTTT. V is TRBV6-2 or TRBV6-3 and J is TRBJ2-3, with TRBD2 identical over 9 bases. This CDR3 has 16 amino acids. The V gene's germline CDR1 is MNHEY and CDR2 SVGEGT. The ends lost 3 bases at V and 2 bases at J; junction bases unmatched: 6.

The genes are TRBV7-9 and TRBJ1-3; TRBD1 aligns across 8 bases. This CDR3 region has 14 residues. Germline trimming cut 7 bases from V and 3 bases from J; bases unmatched to any gene: 5. The germline gives CDR1 SEHNR, CDR2 FQNEAQ (reference sequence). CDR3 loop: CASMRQGSGNTIYF. Written as DNA, the CDR3 is TGTGCCAGCATGCGACAGGGGAGTGGAAACACCATATATTTT.

The V gene is TRBV2, the J gene TRBJ2-3; 8 bases map to TRBD1. CDR1 SNHLY and CDR2 FYNNEI come from the germline V gene. Trimming at V came to 6 bases and at J to 7 bases, leaving 9 bases not matched to a gene. This CDR3 is 14 amino acids long. For the CDR3, the DNA is TGTGCCAGCAGGAAGGACAGGGCTGGGTATACGCAGTATTTT. Translating gives CASRKDRAGYTQYF.

For this clone: This sample includes further DNA sequences coding for the same CDR3. The chain carries TRBV24-1 and TRBJ1-1; D might be TRBD1 (6 bases). This CDR3 comprises 13 residues. V gave up 6 bases and J gave up 4 bases, with 11 bases separating them. Germline CDR1 is KGHDR and CDR2 is SFDVKD. Written as DNA, the CDR3 is TGTGCCACCAGTCAGGGGCGAACCACTGAAGCTTTCTTT. Its protein is CATSQGRTTEAFF.

This rearrangement joins TRBV5-4 to TRBJ2-5; 10 bases map to TRBD2. Germline CDR1 SGHNT, CDR2 YYREEE (reference sequence). This CDR3 contains 15 residues. After removal of 6 bases from V and 4 bases from J, the junction contained 9 bases not matched to a gene. CDR3 bases: TGTGCCAGCACCTCAAGCGGGGGGGCAGGAGAGACCCAGTACTTC. Residues: CASTSSGGAGETQYF.

The chain employs TRBV11-2 and TRBJ1-4; weak D call: TRBD1 (5 bases). This CDR3 region has 15 residues. Germline lookup yields CDR1 SGHAT and CDR2 FQNNGV. V gave up 6 bases and J gave up 12 bases, with 23 bases separating them. The CDR3 spells CASSFRDGRGLELFF. DNA for the CDR3: TGTGCCAGCAGTTTCCGGGACGGACGGGGGTTGGAACTGTTTTTT.

The V gene is TRBV10-3, the J gene TRBJ1-2; 7 nucleotides align to TRBD1. The CDR3 covers 14 residues. J lost 14 bases, V lost 3 bases, and 15 bases had no gene match. The germline V gene encodes CDR1 ENHRY and CDR2 SYGVKD. The CDR3: CAISDPGLTGSQTF. The CDR3 DNA reads TGTGCCATCAGTGACCCAGGCTTGACAGGGTCACAGACCTTC.

V and J are TRBV27 and TRBJ1-1; the D is unclear. Germline V gives CDR1 MNHEY, CDR2 SMNVEV (reference sequence). This CDR3 is built from 15 residues. V was cut by 5 bases and J by 3 bases, with 16 bases left in between. The CDR3 nucleotides are TGTGCCAGCAGTGGGGAGGGAGGGAGGGACACTGAAGCTTTCTTT. It specifies CASSGEGGRDTEAFF.

The chain is built from TRBV7-9 and TRBJ2-1; tentative D call: TRBD1 (6 bases). The V end was cut by 7 bases, the J end by 4 bases, with 20 bases between. Germline loops: CDR1 SEHNR, CDR2 FQNEAQ (reference sequence). CDR3 length equals 16 residues. CDR3 bases: TGTGCCAGCACCCTCAGGGGACGGAGGACTTACAATGAGCAGTTCTTC. Its translation is CASTLRGRRTYNEQFF. The full variable domain, completed using reference TRBV7-9 and TRBJ2-1, is DTGVSQNPRHKITKRGQNVTFRCDPISEHNRLYWYRQTLGQGPEFLTYFQNEAQLEKSRLLSDRFSAERPKGSFSTLEIQRTEQGDSAMYLCASTLRGRRTYNEQFFGPGTRLTVL.

This clone occurred once. This rearrangement joins TRBV11-2 to TRBJ1-1; D unclear. The CDR3 is 16 amino acids. V gave up 1 base and J gave up 6 bases, with 18 bases separating them. CDR1 SGHAT and CDR2 FQNNGV come from the germline V gene. This CDR3 reads CASSLAGVVRGAEAFF. DNA of the CDR3: TGTGCCAGCAGCTTAGCCGGGGTAGTAAGAGGCGCTGAAGCTTTCTTT.

The J gene is TRBJ2-7, the V gene TRBV3-1 (or the pseudogene TRBV3-2); the match to TRBD1 covers 8 bases. Germline-derived CDR1 and CDR2 are LGHDT and YNNKEL (reference sequence). V was clipped by 4 bases and J by 2 bases; unmatched bases: 4. CDR3 length: 14 residues. The CDR3 coding sequence is TGTGCCAGCAGCCGAGTGGACAGGGCCTACGAGCAGTACTTC. Protein sequence: CASSRVDRAYEQYF.

This chain links TRBV4-3 with TRBJ2-5; the match to TRBD2 covers 8 bases. Germline CDR1 and CDR2: LGHNA and YSLEER. This CDR3 has 16 residues. With V trimmed by 3 bases and J by 2 bases, 8 bases remained unmatched. This CDR3 is CASSQEAASGQETQYF. In DNA form, the CDR3 reads TGCGCCAGCAGCCAGGAGGCCGCTAGCGGGCAAGAGACCCAGTACTTC.

In its sample, this clone was seen once. V is TRBV18 and J is TRBJ1-4; 7 bases fit TRBD1. The CDR3 covers 15 residues. Germline V CDR1 and CDR2: KGHSH, LQKENI. V shed 5 bases and J 5 bases; nucleotides not matched to a gene: 8. CDR3 nucleotides: TGTGCCAGCTCAGAGACAGGGCCCGTAAATGAAAAACTGTTTTTT. It encodes CASSETGPVNEKLFF.

This chain joins TRBV27 and TRBJ2-5; TRBD1 aligns across 7 bases. Germline CDR1 and CDR2: MNHEY and SMNVEV (reference sequence). Losses at the gene ends were 8 bases for V and 2 bases for J; bases not matched to a gene: 8. This CDR3 contains 14 residues. The CDR3 sequence is CASRDRLYQETQYF. Here the CDR3 DNA reads TGTGCCAGCCGGGACAGACTTTATCAAGAGACCCAGTACTTC.

The V and J genes are TRBV7-2 and TRBJ1-2; D unresolved. Germline CDR1 and CDR2: SGHTA and FQGNSA. V gave up 3 bases and J gave up 4 bases, with 9 bases separating them. This CDR3 spans 13 amino acids. CDR3 amino acids: CASSFPKAYGYTF. CDR3 DNA sequence: TGTGCCAGCAGCTTCCCGAAAGCCTATGGCTACACCTTC.

V and J are TRBV28 and TRBJ1-5; 8 bases fit TRBD1. The length of the CDR3 is 15 residues. Germline values: CDR1 MDHEN, CDR2 SYDVKM. V shed 7 bases and J 0 bases; nucleotides not matched to a gene: 5. This CDR3 reads CASIDDRGSNQPQHF. The CDR3 DNA is TGTGCCAGCATTGACGACAGGGGTAGCAATCAGCCCCAGCATTTT.

The chain recombines TRBV19 with TRBJ2-2; TRBD2 is a possible D gene (6 bases). V was cut by 3 bases and J by 1 base, with 9 bases left in between. CDR1 is LNHDA, CDR2 SQIVND, per germline (reference sequence). There are 15 residues in the CDR3. This CDR3 is CASSMMRGNTGELFF. For the CDR3, the DNA is TGTGCCAGTAGTATGATGCGGGGGAACACCGGGGAGCTGTTTTTT.